This record covers a single TCR beta chain. Its antigen is still unknown. No clone much larger than this one lies a single base away; base qualities are absent. The sample has other DNA sequences that encode this CDR3 too. The source of the sample is a study of T cell responses to AZD1222 COVID-19 vaccine (dated by TCRdb to the early 2020s). At the level of the whole study: A total of 233 trial participants underwent TCR sequencing, of whom about 210 had received two doses of AZD1222 and some 26 had received two doses of the MenACWY control vaccine. Enrollment into the trials was organized by age into subgroups of 18-55, 56-69 and 70-plus years, and those subgroups contained roughly 150, 30 and 60 TCR-sequenced participants, respectively. Here is what the overall study found, with its caveats: The whole spike protein was spanned by vaccine-associated CD4 TCRs, and dominant responses were seen in regions 160-218 and 743-854. Conclusions about previously exposed vaccinees are limited, since just six AZD1222 recipients were seropositive for SARS-CoV-2 at baseline. Most participants were white British and females outnumbered males, and the authors suggested that clonal diversity may have been underestimated. In the small 56-69-year group, the increase in depth fell short of significance, most likely because of low power. After two AZD1222 doses, spike-specific TCR breadth and depth were significantly higher than at day 0 and than in MenACWY recipients. Because no samples from the day 14 peak response were available, repertoires could be characterized only after the peak T cell response. Reportedly, close to half of the unique spike-specific TCRs recognized epitopes lying outside the regions that are mutated in the B.1.351 and B.1.1.7 variants.

Trimming at the junction amounts to 3 bases on V and 5 bases on J, and the germline ends lie 3 bases apart. Measured from the cysteine to the phenylalanine, the CDR3 is 11 residues long. CDR3 DNA is the only sequence kept; it has 33 bases, read in frame from the first base. CDR1 and CDR2 (SGHDT, YYEEEE) derive from the germline V gene. The intended sense of this specimen's time point label: about 28 days (+/-7) after the second vaccine dose. AZD1222 recipients with second doses at about 4 weeks or about 12 weeks were pooled, because spike-specific TCR depth and breadth did not differ between schedules. Samples from vaccinated people were obtained from the UK trials COV001 and COV002, which included a single-blind randomized controlled phase 2/3 trial of AZD1222 (ChAdOx1 nCoV-19) in healthy adults. For TCRbeta chain sequencing, PBMC samples from trial participants were taken at day 0 and at day 28 after the second dose.

The CDR3 regions of human TCRbeta chains were analyzed by immunosequencing. In the paper's pipeline: TCRs in the repertoires were compared against a reference library of SARS-CoV-2-specific TCRs that had been generated with the MIRA antigen-specificity platform. Breadth was defined as the fraction of unique TCRs that were SARS-CoV-2-associated. Depth was defined as the fraction of total T cells that were SARS-CoV-2-associated. Using the MIRA data, each spike-specific TCR was mapped to the spike region that the TCR reacts to and placed in a CD4 or CD8 class. Log10-transformed breadth and depth values were compared by one-way ANOVA with Sidak's multiple comparisons tests. As stored in TCRdb, this immuneACCESS dataset retains in-frame rearrangements with V and J assigned. A fraction of the clones does not appear; measured against another copy, unresolved V genes explain less than half of the discrepancy, and the remainder lacks a known reason. Clone size and V and J calls were adopted from that table, with D and trimming inferred from the DNA. Counted in this sample were some 280,000 clones; approximately 94% of them appeared once. 0.5% to 0.7% of the sample is in the top ten clones.

The rearrangement joined TRBV5-6 to TRBJ2-1; no D segment can be confidently identified. This sequence was found in an adult who received the AZD1222 COVID-19 vaccine. Sequences were derived from peripheral blood, sampled 28 days after the second AZD1222 dose. The CDR3 sequence is CASSSDNEQFF. The DNA is as follows: TGTGCCAGCAGCTCAGACAATGAGCAGTTCTTC.